The 18 T cell receptor beta chains listed next were all sequenced from one sample in a study of monozygotic twins with inflammatory bowel disease. TCRdb reprocessed the 5' RACE reads and stores each CDR3 protein as one record, lacking DNA. The sample holds around 450,000 distinct CDR3 sequences. Sequencing input: blood. The receptor set was obtained from a human donor with ulcerative colitis or Crohn's disease, or a healthy co-twin of an affected twin (not recorded which).

The gene calls are TRBV6-5 and TRBJ2-7; TCRdb picks TRBD2, but there is no DNA to check that call. The germline CDR1 and CDR2 sequences are MNHEY and SVGAGI. The length of the CDR3 is 15 residues. The CDR3 here is CASSYSASRRHEQYF.

This rearrangement joins TRBV5-6 to TRBJ2-5. CDR3 length equals 14 residues. Germline V lookup: CDR1 SGHDT, CDR2 YYEEEE. CDR3 region: CASSLDLRVETQYF.

The J gene is TRBJ2-3, the V gene TRBV5-1. Germline V lookup: CDR1 SGHRS, CDR2 YFSETQ. CDR3 length: 12 amino acids. CDR3 in amino acids: CASSISVDTQYF. Full variable domain (missing parts from reference TRBV5-1 and TRBJ2-3): KAGVTQTPRYLIKTRGQQVTLSCSPISGHRSVSWYQQTPGQGLQFLFEYFSETQRNKGNFPGRFSGRQFSNSRSEMNVSTLELGDSALYLCASSISVDTQYFGPGTRLTVL.

This chain connects TRBV7-3 to TRBJ2-1; TCRdb indicates TRBD2, and absent DNA this call remains unverified. Germline lookup yields CDR1 SGHTA and CDR2 FQGTGA. The CDR3 loop spans 17 amino acids. The CDR3: CASSLWASGSPYNEQFF.

The CDR3 reads CASSVPAAGAYEQYF. This rearrangement joins TRBV28 to TRBJ2-7; TCRdb returns TRBD1, unconfirmable since there is no DNA. CDR3 length: 15 residues. Germline loops: CDR1 MDHEN, CDR2 SYDVKM.

The chain carries TRBV18 and TRBJ2-7. Germline lookup yields CDR1 KGHSH and CDR2 LQKENI. The CDR3 sequence is 14 residues long. This chain's CDR3 is CASSPNPQAYEQYF.

The chain has TRBV18 and TRBJ1-5. The CDR3 spans 14 residues. Looked up from germline, CDR1 is KGHSH and CDR2 is LQKENI. CDR3 sequence reads: CASSPGDSNQPQHF.

V usage is TRBV30 and J usage is TRBJ1-2. The CDR3 is 12 residues long. The germline V gene has CDR1 GTSNPN and CDR2 SVGIG (reference sequence). The CDR3 loop is CAWSVGSTLYTF.

The rearrangement joins TRBV19 to TRBJ2-5. Germline V gene sequence: CDR1 LNHDA, CDR2 SQIVND (reference sequence). This CDR3 region has 14 residues. CDR3 protein: CASSIKNRIETQYF.

The J gene is TRBJ2-2, the V gene TRBV7-9; the TRBD1 assignment by TCRdb is unverifiable without DNA. Germline lookup yields CDR1 SEHNR and CDR2 FQNEAQ (reference sequence). The CDR3 covers 16 residues. CDR3 loop: CASSSRDRLNTGELFF.

This rearrangement joins TRBV5-4 to TRBJ2-7; the D call from TCRdb, TRBD2, cannot be confirmed without DNA. CDR1 is SGHNT and CDR2 is YYREEE in the germline V gene (reference sequence). The CDR3 totals 16 residues. CDR3 protein: CASSTRYTSGVGEQYF.

The chain is built from TRBV30 and TRBJ2-1. The germline V gene has CDR1 GTSNPN and CDR2 SVGIG (reference sequence). The CDR3 extends over 12 amino acids. The CDR3 here is CAWRDSGNEQFF.

The genes are TRBV4-3 and TRBJ2-7; TCRdb's D call of TRBD1 is untestable without DNA. The CDR3 consists of 14 residues. Germline V CDR1 and CDR2: LGHNA, YSLEER. The chain's CDR3 is CASSQLGQGGEQYF.

The chain recombines TRBV5-1 with TRBJ2-1; the D call of TRBD2 rests on TCRdb alone, since no DNA is present to check it. CDR1 and CDR2 from the germline V gene are SGHRS and YFSETQ. There are 15 residues in the CDR3. The CDR3 reads CASSLLAGQGNEQFF. The full variable domain, completed using reference TRBV5-1 and TRBJ2-1, is KAGVTQTPRYLIKTRGQQVTLSCSPISGHRSVSWYQQTPGQGLQFLFEYFSETQRNKGNFPGRFSGRQFSNSRSEMNVSTLELGDSALYLCASSLLAGQGNEQFFGPGTRLTVL.

The chain employs TRBV20-1 and TRBJ2-1; TCRdb indicates TRBD1, and absent DNA this call remains unverified. Germline V gene lookup returns CDR1 DFQATT and CDR2 SNEGSKA (reference sequence). This CDR3 is 12 amino acids long. CDR3 region: CSAEQGWNEQFF.

V gene TRBV29-1 combines with J gene TRBJ2-7; TCRdb returns TRBD2, unconfirmable since there is no DNA. Germline V lookup: CDR1 SQVTM, CDR2 ANQGSEA. The CDR3 consists of 13 residues. CDR3 residues: CSVDGGDSYEQYF.

CDR3 amino acids: CASSLRTSSHEQYF. The chain carries TRBV7-2 and TRBJ2-7; as DNA is missing, the TRBD2 call by TCRdb cannot be tested. This CDR3 has 14 residues. CDR1 SGHTA and CDR2 FQGNSA come from the germline V gene.

The chain links TRBV4-2 to TRBJ2-1. The CDR3 has 16 amino acids. The germline gives CDR1 LGHNA, CDR2 YNFKEQ. CDR3: CASSQVVAPSYNEQFF.